These T cell receptor beta chains were read from a single sample in a study of beta chain features in type 1 diabetes. Some clones are missing from TCRdb's copy, which holds only in-frame ones; the method was immunoSEQ multiplex PCR. Of 300,000 to 350,000 clones listed, around an eighth were seen once; the top ten hold roughly 0.015%. Sequenced sample: naive CD4+ T cells from blood. These receptors were taken from a woman aged 18-35 years with type 1 diabetes. The CDR3 runs from the conserved cysteine through the conserved F or W. The D gene is left open where the match is weak. Not all rows give a size; the values are once, few, many and, for expanded clones, a class.

j_call d_call v_call clone_size cdr3_nt cdr3_aa
TRBJ2-1 - TRBV20-1 once TGCAGTCCGGCGCGGTTCAATGAGCAGTTCTTC CSPARFNEQFF
TRBJ2-5 TRBD2 TRBV6-6 few TGTGCCAGCTCCTGGCGTGCGGGAGTGGAGACCCAGTACTTC CASSWRAGVETQYF
TRBJ1-2 - TRBV7-9 few TGTGCCAGCAGCTTAGGAATGAGTCGAAGTAGCTATGGCTACACCTTC CASSLGMSRSSYGYTF
TRBJ1-5 - TRBV9 - TGTGCCAGCAGCGTGAGGGCCGGAGATCAGCCCCAGCATTTT CASSVRAGDQPQHF
TRBJ1-2 - TRBV6-5 - TGTGCCAGCACCTTGACAGCCCGGGACTATGGCTACACCTTC CASTLTARDYGYTF
TRBJ2-3 TRBD2 TRBV9 - TGTGCCAGCAGCGTAGGCCTAGCGGGAGGCACAGATACGCAGTATTTT CASSVGLAGGTDTQYF
TRBJ1-5 TRBD1 TRBV6-5 - TGTGCCAGCAGTTACAGCCGGGACAGGGGTAATCAGCCCCAGCATTTT CASSYSRDRGNQPQHF
TRBJ2-7 - TRBV7-9 - TGTGCCAGCAGCTTAATGGGGGGGCTTAACGAGCAGTACTTC CASSLMGGLNEQYF
TRBJ2-1 - TRBV7-8 few TGTGCCAGCAGCTTCAGGGGAACTAGGGAGCAGTTCTTC CASSFRGTREQFF
TRBJ2-1 TRBD2 TRBV28 - TGTGCCAGCAGTTTAATCGGTCTAGCGGGGTACAATGAGCAGTTCTTC CASSLIGLAGYNEQFF
TRBJ2-5 TRBD2 TRBV5-1 - TGCGCCAGCAGCTTGGGTCTAGCGGGAATGTACCAAGAGACCCAGTACTTC CASSLGLAGMYQETQYF
TRBJ1-2 - TRBV27 few TGTGCCAGCAGTTTAGTAAGCAGTTCGGGTTCCATCGGCTATGGCTACACCTTC CASSLVSSSGSIGYGYTF
TRBJ1-1 - TRBV29-1 once TGCAGCGTTGGGAGGCGGCTGACGAACACTGAAGCTTTCTTT CSVGRRLTNTEAFF
TRBJ2-1 TRBD2 TRBV5-1 - TGCGCCAGCAGCTTGGCAAGGACTAGCGGGAGTAGCGATGAGCAGTTCTTC CASSLARTSGSSDEQFF
TRBJ2-7 TRBD1 TRBV4-1 few TGCGCCAGCAGGGAGACAGGGCTTTCCTACGAGCAGTACTTC CASRETGLSYEQYF
TRBJ2-1 TRBD2 TRBV30 - TGTGCCTGGAGTAAGCCCGGGACTAGCGGATACAATGAGCAGTTCTTC CAWSKPGTSGYNEQFF
TRBJ1-5 - TRBV28 - TGTGCCAGCAGTTTGGCAGGGGTCTATAGCAATCAGCCCCAGCATTTT CASSLAGVYSNQPQHF
TRBJ2-7 TRBD1 TRBV15 - TGTGCCACCAGCAACGACAGGGGACACTACGAGCAGTACTTC CATSNDRGHYEQYF
TRBJ2-7 - TRBV7-9 few TGTGCCAGCAGCTCTGGACAAAGGGCAGGGGAGCAGTACTTC CASSSGQRAGEQYF
TRBJ1-1 TRBD1 TRBV5-1 few TGCGCCAGCAGCCGGGAGACAGGGGCATTCGGAGAAGAAGCTTTCTTT CASSRETGAFGEEAFF
TRBJ2-1 - TRBV7-9 few TGTGCCAGCAGCTTCCCAGGGGCTGGCGATGAGCAGTTCTTC CASSFPGAGDEQFF
TRBJ2-7 TRBD1 TRBV5-4 - TGTGCCAGCAGCTCCCGGGACAGGGGGCGCCCACAGTACTTC CASSSRDRGRPQYF
TRBJ2-3 - TRBV13 - TGTGCCAGCAGCTTGACAGTAGGCACAGATACGCAGTATTTT CASSLTVGTDTQYF
TRBJ2-2 TRBD2 TRBV18 - TGTGCCAGCTCACATGGACTAGCGGGTACCGGGGAGCTGTTTTTT CASSHGLAGTGELFF
TRBJ2-1 TRBD2 TRBV4-1 few TGCGCCAGCAGCCGAGCGGGAGTTGAGGTTAAGTTCTTC CASSRAGVEVKFF
TRBJ2-5 TRBD2 TRBV7-7 - TGTGCCAGCAGCTCGGGACTAGCGATACAAGAGACCCAGTACTTC CASSSGLAIQETQYF
TRBJ1-1 - TRBV27 - TGTGCCAGCAGTTTATGGGTAGGGGCGAACACTGAAGCTTTCTTT CASSLWVGANTEAFF
TRBJ1-4 - TRBV19 few TGTGCCAGTAGTATAGATGGGACAACCCAACTGTTTTTT CASSIDGTTQLFF
TRBJ2-5 TRBD2 TRBV7-3 few TGTGCCAGCAGCCTCAATATAAGGGACCGATCCGGGACTAACCAAGAGACCCAGTACTTC CASSLNIRDRSGTNQETQYF
TRBJ2-2 - TRBV9 - TGTGCCAGCAGCGCCCCACGTTCAGGCGGGGAGCTGTTTTTT CASSAPRSGGELFF
TRBJ2-7 TRBD1 TRBV29-1 - TGCAGCGTTGTCCTCACGGGGACAGGGAGGTACGAGCAGTACTTC CSVVLTGTGRYEQYF
TRBJ1-1 - TRBV4-2 few TGTGCCAGCAGCCAAGCAGTGGCGGGGTTGGCTGAAGCTTTCTTT CASSQAVAGLAEAFF
TRBJ1-5 - TRBV5-4 - TGTGCCAGCAGCTTAGGGGGGGCGCATCAGCCCCAGCATTTT CASSLGGAHQPQHF
TRBJ1-1 - TRBV5-1 few TGCGCCAGCAGCTTGGCGGTCCGAGGGAGGAACACTGAAGCTTTCTTT CASSLAVRGRNTEAFF
TRBJ1-2 - TRBV11-2 few TGTGCCAGCAGCATTTTACAGGGCGCTGATGGCTACACCTTC CASSILQGADGYTF
TRBJ1-5 - TRBV19 few TGTGCCAGTAGAGTACAGGGAGGGGATCAGCCCCAGCATTTT CASRVQGGDQPQHF
TRBJ2-1 - TRBV7-3 few TGTGCCAGCAGCTCTAGACTAACAGCCTACAATGAGCAGTTCTTC CASSSRLTAYNEQFF
TRBJ1-5 TRBD1 TRBV19 few TGTGCCAGTAGGCAGACAGGGGGCAATCAGCCCCAGCATTTT CASRQTGGNQPQHF
TRBJ2-2 - TRBV7-3 - TGTGCCAGCAGCTTACACCCGTGGGAGTCCGGGGAGCTGTTTTTT CASSLHPWESGELFF
TRBJ1-1 - TRBV18 - TGTGCCAGCTCACCCACCGGACAGAACACTGAAGCTTTCTTT CASSPTGQNTEAFF
TRBJ1-1 - TRBV5-1 - TGCGCCAGCAGCTTGGTGGTGGGGGCGAGAGAAGCTTTCTTT CASSLVVGAREAFF
TRBJ1-2 - TRBV27 few TGTGCCAGCTCTTTCCGGGGGAACTATGGCTACACCTTC CASSFRGNYGYTF
TRBJ2-5 - TRBV29-1 many TGCAGCGTCGTTACAGGGAGTGCGGAGGAGACCCAGTACTTC CSVVTGSAEETQYF
TRBJ2-1 - TRBV7-2 - TGTGCCAGCAGACATAGGAGGACCCCGACTTACAATGAGCAGTTCTTC CASRHRRTPTYNEQFF
TRBJ2-1 TRBD2 TRBV7-3 few TGTGCCAGCAGCTTACTGGGAGGGATAGATTCCTACAATGAGCAGTTCTTC CASSLLGGIDSYNEQFF
TRBJ2-5 TRBD2 TRBV19 - TGTGCCAGTAGTTCCCCGGGACTAGCGGGAAAAGAGACCCAGTACTTC CASSSPGLAGKETQYF
TRBJ2-5 - TRBV18 few TGTGCCAGCTCCCTCTACGGGGGACAGAACCAAGAGACCCAGTACTTC CASSLYGGQNQETQYF
TRBJ1-2 TRBD1 TRBV4-3 - TGCGCCAGCAGCCTTACCGGGACAGCTATGACTGGGGGCTACACCTTC CASSLTGTAMTGGYTF
TRBJ2-7 TRBD2 TRBV28 - TGTGCCAGCAGTTCAGGCGGGAGAGTGTACGAGCAGTACTTC CASSSGGRVYEQYF
TRBJ1-1 TRBD1 TRBV14 - TGTGCCAGCAGCCCCCGGACAGGGGGAACTGAAGCTTTCTTT CASSPRTGGTEAFF
TRBJ2-5 - TRBV15 few TGTGCCACCAGCAAGAGGGCTAGGGAGACCCAGTACTTC CATSKRARETQYF
TRBJ2-5 TRBD2 TRBV7-9 - TGTGCCAGCAGTCGCGGACTAGCGGGAGGTGAGACCCAGTACTTC CASSRGLAGGETQYF